This TCR beta chain was recovered during a study of beta chain features in type 1 diabetes. Study details: The samples had more than 95 million sorted cells examined in all.

Findings of the study overall: In every one of the four CD4+ subsets, TCRB CDR3s were moderately but significantly shorter in Type 1 diabetes patients.

CDR3 length: 10 amino acids. V shed 6 bases and J shed 13 bases, with 15 bases lying between them. Germline V gene data show CDR1 as DFQATT and CDR2 as SNEGSKA (reference sequence). The study reverse transcribed the entire isolated RNA, so it sequenced expressed TCRB transcripts. Sequencing was performed with immunoSEQ multiplex PCR; in TCRdb, only in-frame clones are kept and a portion is missing. The table records around 280,000 clones, 15% of them present only once. This clone was detected only a few times. What it recognizes is unknown. The specimen sequenced was naive CD4+ T cells from blood. This chain joins TRBV20-1 and TRBJ2-5; TRBD2 might be the D (6 bases). The clonotype was recovered from a man aged 18-30 years with type 1 diabetes. CDR3 protein: CSATAGSGYF. CDR3 DNA: TGCAGTGCAACCGCGGGTAGCGGGTACTTC.